In this sample, the clone carrying this T cell receptor (beta chain) turned up many times. As yet, its antigen is unknown. The V end was cut by 4 bases, the J end by 0 bases, with 11 bases between. The germline V gene has CDR1 SGHTA and CDR2 FQGNSA. This CDR3 is built from 15 residues. These data belong to a study of CD8 T cells in ankylosing spondylitis. TCRdb re-called the 5' RACE reads with MiXCR, one entry per CDR3 protein. The profile shows some 130,000 distinct CDR3 sequences, around 9% of them singletons. Findings of the study overall: A motif of 7 to 9 highly homologous TCR beta variants was seen as apparently characteristic of ankylosing spondylitis blood.

This clonotype was sampled from a male donor with ankylosing spondylitis or in good health (not recorded which). The chain links TRBV7-2 to TRBJ2-3; D gene uncertain. Sequenced input: blood, either unsorted or a sorted T cell fraction (not recorded which). The CDR3: CASSSESRSTDTQYF. As DNA, the CDR3 is TGTGCCAGCAGCTCGGAGTCACGGAGCACAGATACGCAGTATTTT. Full variable domain (remainder filled in from reference TRBV7-2 and TRBJ2-3): GAGVSQSPSNKVTEKGKDVELRCDPISGHTALYWYRQSLGQGLEFLIYFQGNSAPDKSGLPSDRFSAERTGGSVSTLTIQRTQQEDSAVYLCASSSESRSTDTQYFGPGTRLTVL.